This TCR beta chain was retrieved from a study of blood T cells in healthy people across ages (dated by TCRdb to the mid-2010s). About the study as a whole: In model experiments, roughly one uniquely barcoded TCR beta cDNA molecule per two T cells was captured by template switching. The study analyzed two additional independent replicas of 1 million unique cDNA reads from the same blood draw for two donors, one aged 18 to 29 and one aged 80 or older. Donors were grouped into four age groups: young (average approximately 15 years), middle-aged (roughly 37), aged (around 66) and long-lived (about 90). Age-related changes in TCR beta repertoire diversity were measured in the study by deep sequencing normalized with unique cDNA molecular identifiers. Study-wide conclusions, independent of this receptor: Because the CMV infection status of the donors was unknown, age-related changes in expanded clonotypes may potentially have been confounded. Estimates of total diversity based on one million sequenced T cells were regarded as lower bounds and as underestimates. As age increased, observed TCR beta diversity per million T cells dropped in a roughly linear way, and a significant reduction was already evident by age 40. The long-lived group showed more naive CD4+ T cells, fewer expanded clones and increased TCR diversity than the aged group, suggesting age selection. Conclusive comparison of naive and antigen-experienced compartments was prevented by the profiling of bulk unsorted PBMCs. Observed TCR beta diversity correlated strongly with the percentage of naive T cells measured by flow cytometry.

Libraries were constructed by 5' RACE. The run used an Illumina HiSeq 2500. The second PCR ran for roughly 7 to 11 cycles and used a J-beta primer mix along with a sample-barcoded 5' primer. A unique molecular identifier was introduced onto each TCR beta cDNA molecule by a template-switch 5' adaptor carrying 12 random nucleotides. At least 2.5 million CDR3-containing paired-end reads were obtained from each sample. The Mint cDNA synthesis kit, primed by a TRBC-specific oligonucleotide, was used to synthesize first-strand cDNA from all RNA. All cDNA was treated with uracil-DNA glycosylase and then went through a first 18-cycle PCR with the universal primers M1SS and BC2_uni_R. As for the authors' bioinformatics: Each sample was normalized by randomly selecting 1 million high-quality reads, each carrying a distinct molecular identifier. Reads sharing molecular identifiers were discarded rather than binned into consensus sequences. MiTCR, with a Q25 quality threshold and the strictest error-elimination algorithm, was used for CDR3 identification, clonotype clustering and error correction. A nonparametric unseen species model using Euler transformation provided a lower-bound estimate of total TCR beta diversity. TCRdb reworked the public reads: Q25 trimming with fastp, MiXCR clone assembly, productive beta chains retained. Identical CDR3 protein sequences are pooled into one entry, listed with their most common genes and DNA. The V and J calls follow TCRdb's processing rather than the paper's. Present in this sample are 600,000 to 850,000 distinct CDR3 sequences, roughly 25% of which were seen just once. 8% to 10% of the sample is taken by the ten largest.

Systemically healthy Caucasian individuals from Russia, some 40 in total and aged about 6 to 100 years, were included as donors. Each donor gave approximately 10 milliliters of peripheral blood, collected into EDTA-treated Vacutainer tubes. Ficoll-Paque density-gradient centrifugation was used to isolate PBMCs, with at least 7 million per sample. Trizol reagent was used to extract total RNA from PBMCs, with at least 5.5 micrograms per sample. Naive CD45RAhigh/CD27high T cell percentages were measured by flow cytometry on a PBMC aliquot from every donor. For this clonotype: Its antigen has not been determined. No much larger clone exists at a distance of one base, and base qualities are not known.

Sequences SGHRS (CDR1) and YFSETQ (CDR2) are obtained from the germline V gene. From the cysteine through the phenylalanine, the CDR3 covers 14 amino acids. Only the CDR3 part of the read is kept: 42 bases, read in frame from the first base. V ends up 1 base short and J 6 bases short, with an unmatched junction base count of 3. The same data also contributed to another study, on T cells of mothers and their children. The second publication reports: Nine systemically healthy Caucasian individuals served as donors, namely three mothers together with their six children. cDNA synthesis used all of the extracted RNA, with around 1.4 ug of RNA in each 15 ul reaction. Sample barcodes and 2-4 random nucleotides were added via the M1S primer in the second PCR. Each mother yielded over 8 million TCR beta CDR3 reads and each child about 3 million reads. In both related and unrelated pairs, thymic selection shapes the output of TCR recombination in a similar way, with inherited differences having only a minor effect. Normalized repertoire overlap in related mother-child pairs was always slightly higher than in unrelated mother-child pairs, but the difference was never significant. Persistent microchimeric T cell clones were not detected, at a sensitivity of approximately 93 clones per million clonotypes. In the study, deep NGS was used to compare the TCR beta repertoires of mothers and children, and features distinguishing related mother-child pairs from unrelated individuals were sought. On average, the children were approximately 11 +/- 4 years old, while the mothers were about 40 +/- 4 years old. After adapter ligation with NEBNext reagents, the libraries were sequenced on Illumina HiSeq 2000 with 100+100 nt paired-end reads. To avoid cross-contamination, the mother libraries and the child libraries were prepared a month apart and sequenced in separate runs. For each donor, somewhere between roughly 450,000 and 2,100,000 distinct TCR beta clonotypes were identified. Naive TCR beta clonotypes were estimated from low-frequency clonotypes matched to each donor's FACS-determined naive share, without sorting.

Sequenced sample: blood. The TCR comes from a boy aged 5-17 years in good health. The chain uses TRBV5-1 and TRBJ2-1, and 8 junction bases match TRBD2. The CDR3 region reads CASSLMTSANEQFF. The sequenced DNA: TGCGCCAGCAGCTTGATGACTAGCGCCAATGAGCAGTTCTTC.